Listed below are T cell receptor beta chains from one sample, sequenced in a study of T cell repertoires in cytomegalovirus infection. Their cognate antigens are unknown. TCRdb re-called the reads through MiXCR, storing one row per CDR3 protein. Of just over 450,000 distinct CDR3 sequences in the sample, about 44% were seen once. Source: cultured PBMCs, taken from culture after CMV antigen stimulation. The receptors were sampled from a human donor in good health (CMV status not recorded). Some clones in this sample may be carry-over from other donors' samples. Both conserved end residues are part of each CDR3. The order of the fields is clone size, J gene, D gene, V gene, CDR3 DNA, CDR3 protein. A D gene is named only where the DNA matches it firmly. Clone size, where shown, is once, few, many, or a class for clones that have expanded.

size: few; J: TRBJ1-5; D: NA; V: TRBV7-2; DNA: TGTGCCAGCAGCTTAGCGACAGCGGCAGGGCCCCAGCATTTT; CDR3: CASSLATAAGPQHF
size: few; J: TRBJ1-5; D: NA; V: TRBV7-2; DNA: TGTGCCAGCAGCCGGGACGGCGGTAGTAGCAATCAGCCCCAGCATTTT; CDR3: CASSRDGGSSNQPQHF
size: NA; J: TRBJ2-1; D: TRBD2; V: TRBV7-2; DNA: TGTGCCAGCAGCTTAGAACTAGCGGGAGTCGCTCAGTTCTTC; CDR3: CASSLELAGVAQFF
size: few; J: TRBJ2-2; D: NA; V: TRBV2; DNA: TGTGCCACCCAAGGATCAGTTGGGGGGACCGGGGAGCTGTTTTTT; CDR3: CATQGSVGGTGELFF
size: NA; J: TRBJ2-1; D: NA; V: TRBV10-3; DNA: TGTGCCATCAGGACCGGACAGTCGGGGAATGAGCAGTTCTTC; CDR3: CAIRTGQSGNEQFF
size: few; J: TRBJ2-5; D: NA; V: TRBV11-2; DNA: TGTGCCAGCAGCTTTTCACACGGGGTAGGAGAGACCCAGTACTTC; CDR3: CASSFSHGVGETQYF
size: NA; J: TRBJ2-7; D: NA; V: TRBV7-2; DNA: TGTGCCAGCAGCCAATTTCAGGGCTCCTACGAGCAGTACTTC; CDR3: CASSQFQGSYEQYF
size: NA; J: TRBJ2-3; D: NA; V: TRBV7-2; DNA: TGTGCCAGCAGCTTAGACAGGATAGGAGATACGCAGTATTTT; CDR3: CASSLDRIGDTQYF
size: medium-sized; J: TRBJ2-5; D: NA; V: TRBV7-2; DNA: TGTGCCAGCAGCTTAGCGGGGACTGCGCAAGAGACCCAGTACTTC; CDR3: CASSLAGTAQETQYF
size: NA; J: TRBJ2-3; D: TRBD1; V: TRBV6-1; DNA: TGTGCCAGCAGTTATCCGGACAGGATCTACACAGATACGCAGTATTTT; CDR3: CASSYPDRIYTDTQYF
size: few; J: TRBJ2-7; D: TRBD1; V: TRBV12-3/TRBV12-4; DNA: TGTGCCAGCAGTCACCTCGACAGGGCCTACGAGCAGTGCTTC; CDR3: CASSHLDRAYEQCF
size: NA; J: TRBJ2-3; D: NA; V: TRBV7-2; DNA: TGTGCCAGCAGCTTAGCGCACGCGGCAGATACGCAGTATTTT; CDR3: CASSLAHAADTQYF
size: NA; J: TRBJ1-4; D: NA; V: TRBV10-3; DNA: TGTGCCACCACTCCGGGGGGTGGCGAAAAACTGTTTTTT; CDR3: CATTPGGGEKLFF
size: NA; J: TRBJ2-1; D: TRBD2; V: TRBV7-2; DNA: TGTGCCAGCAGCTTGGGGACTAGCGTCAATGAGCAGTTCTTC; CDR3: CASSLGTSVNEQFF
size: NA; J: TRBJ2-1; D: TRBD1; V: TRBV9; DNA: TGTGCCAGCAGCGTAGCACAGGGGGGTGGTGAGCAGTTCTTC; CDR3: CASSVAQGGGEQFF
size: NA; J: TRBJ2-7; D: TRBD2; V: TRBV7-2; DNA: TGTGCCAGCAGCTCCCAAGCGGGAGGGTCCTACGAGCAGTACTTC; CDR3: CASSSQAGGSYEQYF
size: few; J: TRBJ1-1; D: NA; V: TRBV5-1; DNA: TGCGCCAGCAGCCGGATACCGGAACAGGGAATTGGAGCTTTCTTT; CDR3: CASSRIPEQGIGAFF
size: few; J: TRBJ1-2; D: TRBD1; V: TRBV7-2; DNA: TGTGCCAGCAGCTTACCGGGACAGCATATGGGCTACACCTTC; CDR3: CASSLPGQHMGYTF
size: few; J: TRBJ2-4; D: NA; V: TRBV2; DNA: TGTGCCAGCAGTTTAGGACCGAAAAACATTCAGTACTTC; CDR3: CASSLGPKNIQYF
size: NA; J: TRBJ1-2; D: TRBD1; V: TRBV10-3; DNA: TGTGCCATCAGGGATGACAGGGAGGGCGGCTACACCTTC; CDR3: CAIRDDREGGYTF
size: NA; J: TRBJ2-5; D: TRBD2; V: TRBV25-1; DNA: TGTGCCAGCAGTGAATCGGGGGGGGGAGAGACCCAGTACTTC; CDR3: CASSESGGGETQYF
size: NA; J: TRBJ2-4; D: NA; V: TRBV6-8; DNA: TGTGCCAGCGGGCAGGGGTTTAACATTCAGTACTTC; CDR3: CASGQGFNIQYF
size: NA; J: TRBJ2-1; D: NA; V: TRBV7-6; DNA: TGTGCCAGCAGCCTTATATTGGGGTCAGGCTACAATGAGCAGTTCTTC; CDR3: CASSLILGSGYNEQFF
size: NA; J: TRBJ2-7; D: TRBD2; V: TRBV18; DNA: TGTGCCAGCTCACCATTGGGCGCGGGAGGCGAGGAGCAGTACTTC; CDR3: CASSPLGAGGEEQYF
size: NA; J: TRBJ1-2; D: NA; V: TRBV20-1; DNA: TGCAGTGCTAGACCATCGGGGGACTTAACACCCTATGGCTACACCTTC; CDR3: CSARPSGDLTPYGYTF
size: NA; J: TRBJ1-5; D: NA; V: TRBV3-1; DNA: TGTGCCAGCAGCCAAGACGTGGGCAATCAGCCCCAGCATTTT; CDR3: CASSQDVGNQPQHF
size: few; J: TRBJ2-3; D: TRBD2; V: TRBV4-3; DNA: TGCGCCAGCAGCCAAGATCAGCAGCGGGAAGTCGTAGATACGCAGTATTTT; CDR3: CASSQDQQREVVDTQYF
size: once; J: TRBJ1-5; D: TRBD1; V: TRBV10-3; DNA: TGTGCCATCAGTGAGGACAGGGCTGGGAGTCAGCCCCAGCATTTT; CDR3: CAISEDRAGSQPQHF
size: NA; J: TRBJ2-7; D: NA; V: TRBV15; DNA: TGTGCCACCAGTCCCAGGAGCTTCTACGAGCAGTACTTC; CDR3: CATSPRSFYEQYF
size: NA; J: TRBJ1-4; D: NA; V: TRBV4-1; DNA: TGCGCCAGCAGCCAAGAAGCTCCCTCCCTGGAACTGTTTTTT; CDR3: CASSQEAPSLELFF
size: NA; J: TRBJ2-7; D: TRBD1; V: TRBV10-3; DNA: TGTGCCATCAGTGTGGGACAGCGCTACGAGCAGTACTTC; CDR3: CAISVGQRYEQYF
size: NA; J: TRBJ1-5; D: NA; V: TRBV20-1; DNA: TGCAGTGCTAGAGAAGGGGGTGGCAATCAGCCCCAGCATTTT; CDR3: CSAREGGGNQPQHF
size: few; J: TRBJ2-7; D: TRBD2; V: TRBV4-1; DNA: TGCGCCAGCAGCCAATCCCTAGCGGGAGGGTACGAGCAGTACTTC; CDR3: CASSQSLAGGYEQYF
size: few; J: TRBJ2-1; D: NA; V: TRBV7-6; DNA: TGTGCCAGCAGCTTATTCACAGGTGACAATGAGCAGTTCTTC; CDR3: CASSLFTGDNEQFF
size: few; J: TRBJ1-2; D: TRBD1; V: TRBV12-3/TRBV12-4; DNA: TGTGCCAGCAGTTTCGGACAGGATCATTTCTATGGCTACACCTTC; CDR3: CASSFGQDHFYGYTF
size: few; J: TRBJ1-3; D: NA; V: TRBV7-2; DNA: TGTGCCAGCAGCTTAGCTGAGGGAAACACCATATATTTT; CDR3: CASSLAEGNTIYF
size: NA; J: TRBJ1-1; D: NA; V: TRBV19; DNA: TGTGCCCGCGGGCCACACCGGAACACTGAAGCTTTCTTT; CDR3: CARGPHRNTEAFF
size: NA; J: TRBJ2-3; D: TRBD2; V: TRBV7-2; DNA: TGTGCCAGCAGCCCTCTAGCGGAGGGGGATACGCAGTATTTT; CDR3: CASSPLAEGDTQYF
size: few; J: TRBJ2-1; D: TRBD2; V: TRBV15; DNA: TGTGCCACCAGCGCTAGCGGGATTGAAAATGAGCAGTTCTTC; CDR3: CATSASGIENEQFF
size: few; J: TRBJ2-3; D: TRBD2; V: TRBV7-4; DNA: TGTGCCGGGAAGCGGGGGGCCCTAGATACGCAGTATTTT; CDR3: CAGKRGALDTQYF
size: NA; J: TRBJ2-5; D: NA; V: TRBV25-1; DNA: TGTGCCAGCAGTGAAGGAGTGAGGACAGAGGGGGAGACCCAGTACTTC; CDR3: CASSEGVRTEGETQYF
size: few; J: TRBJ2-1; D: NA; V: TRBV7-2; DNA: TGTGCCAGCAGCCTAGTAAACAATGAGCAGTTCTTC; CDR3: CASSLVNNEQFF
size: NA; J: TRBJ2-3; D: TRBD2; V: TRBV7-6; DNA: TGTGCCAGCAGCTTCCAGCGGGACCCGGGTACAGATACGCAGTATTTT; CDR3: CASSFQRDPGTDTQYF